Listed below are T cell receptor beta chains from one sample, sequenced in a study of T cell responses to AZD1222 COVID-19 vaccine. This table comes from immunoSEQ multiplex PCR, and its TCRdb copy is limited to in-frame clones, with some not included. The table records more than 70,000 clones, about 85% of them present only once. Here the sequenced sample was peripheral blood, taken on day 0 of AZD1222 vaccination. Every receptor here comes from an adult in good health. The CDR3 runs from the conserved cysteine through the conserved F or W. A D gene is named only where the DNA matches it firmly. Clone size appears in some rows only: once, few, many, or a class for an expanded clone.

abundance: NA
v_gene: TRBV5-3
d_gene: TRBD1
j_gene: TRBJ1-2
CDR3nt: TGTGCCAGAAGACGGACAGGGGGATATGGCTACACCTTC
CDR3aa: CARRRTGGYGYTF

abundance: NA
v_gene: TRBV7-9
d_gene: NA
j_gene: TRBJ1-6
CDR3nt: TGTGTCTCGGGAGAGACCATAAATTCACCCCTCCACTTT
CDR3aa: CVSGETINSPLHF

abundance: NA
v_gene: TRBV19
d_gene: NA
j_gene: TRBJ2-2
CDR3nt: TGTGCCAGTAGTATGGCCGCCGGGGAGCTGTTTTTT
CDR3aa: CASSMAAGELFF

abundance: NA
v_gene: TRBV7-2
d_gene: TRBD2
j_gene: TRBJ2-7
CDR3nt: TGTGCCAGCAGTTCCAGCGGGGCTCTCTACGAGCAGTACTTC
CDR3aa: CASSSSGALYEQYF

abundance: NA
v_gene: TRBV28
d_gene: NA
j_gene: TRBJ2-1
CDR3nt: TGTGCCAGCAGTTTACCCCTAGGCGCTGAGCAGTTCTTC
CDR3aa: CASSLPLGAEQFF

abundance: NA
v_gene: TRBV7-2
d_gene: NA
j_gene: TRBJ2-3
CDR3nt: TGTGCCAGCAGCTTATCCAGCGGGTTTAAGTATTTT
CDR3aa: CASSLSSGFKYF

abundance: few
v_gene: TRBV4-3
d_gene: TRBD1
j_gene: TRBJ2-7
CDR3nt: TGCGCCAGCAGCCAAGATCCCGGGGGGGACAGGGGGCAGGTTGAGCAGTACTTC
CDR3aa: CASSQDPGGDRGQVEQYF

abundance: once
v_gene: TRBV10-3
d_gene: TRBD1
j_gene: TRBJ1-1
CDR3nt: TGTGCCATCAGGGGGGACAGGAACACTGAAGCTTTCTTT
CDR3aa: CAIRGDRNTEAFF

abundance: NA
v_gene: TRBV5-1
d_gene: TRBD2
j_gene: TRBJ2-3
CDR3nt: TGCGCCAGCCGATCCTTTAGCGGGAGGAGAGCGGATACGCAGTATTTT
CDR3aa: CASRSFSGRRADTQYF

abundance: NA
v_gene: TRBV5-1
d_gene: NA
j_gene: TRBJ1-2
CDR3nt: TGCGCCAGCAGCTTACAGGGTCAGTCACGCGGCTACACCTTC
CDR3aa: CASSLQGQSRGYTF

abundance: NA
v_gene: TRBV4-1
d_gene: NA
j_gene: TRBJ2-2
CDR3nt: TGCGCCAGCAGCCCATCAGGGAACTCGAACACCGGGGAGCTGTTTTTT
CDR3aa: CASSPSGNSNTGELFF